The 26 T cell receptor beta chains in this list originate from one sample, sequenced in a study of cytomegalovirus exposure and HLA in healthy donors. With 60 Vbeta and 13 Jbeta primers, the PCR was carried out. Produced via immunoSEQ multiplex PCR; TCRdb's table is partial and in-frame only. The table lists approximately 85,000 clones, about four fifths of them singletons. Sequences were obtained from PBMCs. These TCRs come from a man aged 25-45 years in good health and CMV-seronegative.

The CDR3 region has the DNA TGCGCCAGCAGCTTGGAGAGTGCAACTAATGAAAAACTGTTTTTT. Amino acids: CASSLESATNEKLFF. This chain joins TRBV5-1 and TRBJ1-4, with D hard to call. Trimming took 0 bases from V and 0 from J, leaving 6 bases between them. The CDR3 is 15 amino acids. CDR1 SGHRS and CDR2 YFSETQ come from the germline V gene.

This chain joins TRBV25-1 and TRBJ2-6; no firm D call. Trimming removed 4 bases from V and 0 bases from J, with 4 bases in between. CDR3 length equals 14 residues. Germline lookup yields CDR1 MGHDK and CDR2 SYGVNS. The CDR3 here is CASSAYSGANVLTF. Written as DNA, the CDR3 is TGTGCCAGCAGTGCTTACTCTGGGGCCAACGTCCTGACTTTC.

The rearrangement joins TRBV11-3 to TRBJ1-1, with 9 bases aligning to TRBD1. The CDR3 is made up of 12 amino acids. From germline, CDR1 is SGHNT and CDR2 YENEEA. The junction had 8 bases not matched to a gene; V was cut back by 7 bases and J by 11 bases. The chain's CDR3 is CASTRDRAKAFF. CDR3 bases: TGTGCCAGCACCCGGGACAGGGCGAAGGCTTTCTTT.

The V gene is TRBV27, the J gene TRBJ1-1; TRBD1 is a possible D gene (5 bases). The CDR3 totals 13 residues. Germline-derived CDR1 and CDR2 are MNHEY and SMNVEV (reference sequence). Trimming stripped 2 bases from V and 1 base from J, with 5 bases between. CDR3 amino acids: CASSLRGNTEAFF. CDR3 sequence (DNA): TGTGCCAGCAGTTTAAGGGGGAACACTGAAGCTTTCTTT.

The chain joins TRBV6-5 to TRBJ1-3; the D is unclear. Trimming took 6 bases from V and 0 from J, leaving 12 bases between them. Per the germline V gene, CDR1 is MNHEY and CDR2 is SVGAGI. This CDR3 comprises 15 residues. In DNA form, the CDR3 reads TGTGCCAGCAGCCCCCGACAATACTCTGGAAACACCATATATTTT. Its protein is CASSPRQYSGNTIYF.

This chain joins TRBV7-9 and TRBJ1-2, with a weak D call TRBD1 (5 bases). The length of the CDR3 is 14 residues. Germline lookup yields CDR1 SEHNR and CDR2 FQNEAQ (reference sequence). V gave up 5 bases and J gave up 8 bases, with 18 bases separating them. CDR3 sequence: CASSPMGLLTGYTF. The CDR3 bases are TGTGCCAGCAGCCCGATGGGACTTTTGACGGGCTACACCTTC.

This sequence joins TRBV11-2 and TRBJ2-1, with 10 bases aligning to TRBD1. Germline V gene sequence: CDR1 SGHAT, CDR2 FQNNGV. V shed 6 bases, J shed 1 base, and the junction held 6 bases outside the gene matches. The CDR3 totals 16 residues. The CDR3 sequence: CASRAQDRGSYNEQFF. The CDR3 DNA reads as TGTGCCAGCAGGGCTCAGGACAGGGGGTCCTACAATGAGCAGTTCTTC.

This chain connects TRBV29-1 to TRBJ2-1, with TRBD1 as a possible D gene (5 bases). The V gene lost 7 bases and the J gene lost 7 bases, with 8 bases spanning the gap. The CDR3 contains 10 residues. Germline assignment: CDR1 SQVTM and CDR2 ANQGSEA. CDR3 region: CSGKGNEQFF. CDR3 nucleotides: TGCAGCGGCAAGGGGAATGAGCAGTTCTTC.

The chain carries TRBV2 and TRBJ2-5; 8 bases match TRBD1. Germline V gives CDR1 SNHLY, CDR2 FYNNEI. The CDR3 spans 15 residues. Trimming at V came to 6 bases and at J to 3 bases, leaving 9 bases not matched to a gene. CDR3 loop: CASREDRATEETQYF. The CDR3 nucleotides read TGTGCCAGCAGGGAGGACAGGGCAACCGAAGAGACCCAGTACTTC.

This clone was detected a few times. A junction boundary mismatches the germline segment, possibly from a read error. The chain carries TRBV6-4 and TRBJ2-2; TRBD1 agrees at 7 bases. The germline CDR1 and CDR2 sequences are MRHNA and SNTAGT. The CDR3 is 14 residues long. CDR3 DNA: TGTGCCAGCAGTCCGGACAGGAACACCGGGGCGCTGTTTTTT. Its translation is CASSPDRNTGALFF.

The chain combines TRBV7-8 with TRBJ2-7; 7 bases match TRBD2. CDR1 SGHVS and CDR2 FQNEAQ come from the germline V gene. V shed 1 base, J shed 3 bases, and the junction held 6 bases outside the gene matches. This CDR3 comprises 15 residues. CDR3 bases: TGTGCCAGCAGCTTAGGCTTTCTAGCGGTCTACGAGCAGTACTTC. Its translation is CASSLGFLAVYEQYF.

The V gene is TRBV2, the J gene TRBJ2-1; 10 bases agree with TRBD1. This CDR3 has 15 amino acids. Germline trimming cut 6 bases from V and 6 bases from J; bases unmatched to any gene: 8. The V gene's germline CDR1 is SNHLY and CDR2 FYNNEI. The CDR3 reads CASRPGTGVINEQFF. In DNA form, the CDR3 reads TGTGCCAGCAGACCCGGGACAGGGGTTATCAATGAGCAGTTCTTC.

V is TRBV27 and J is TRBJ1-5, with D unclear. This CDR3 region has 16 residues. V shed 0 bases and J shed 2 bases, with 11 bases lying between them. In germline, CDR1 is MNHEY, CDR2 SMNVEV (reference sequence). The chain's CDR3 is CASSLSATIRNQPQHF. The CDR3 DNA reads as TGTGCCAGCAGTTTATCGGCGACTATACGCAATCAGCCCCAGCATTTT.

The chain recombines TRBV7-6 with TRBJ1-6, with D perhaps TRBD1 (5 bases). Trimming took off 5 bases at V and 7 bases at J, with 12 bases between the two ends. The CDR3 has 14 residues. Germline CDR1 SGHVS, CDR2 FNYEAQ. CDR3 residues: CASSLGGLNSPLHF. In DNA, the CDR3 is TGTGCCAGCAGCCTGGGGGGTTTGAATTCACCCCTCCACTTT.

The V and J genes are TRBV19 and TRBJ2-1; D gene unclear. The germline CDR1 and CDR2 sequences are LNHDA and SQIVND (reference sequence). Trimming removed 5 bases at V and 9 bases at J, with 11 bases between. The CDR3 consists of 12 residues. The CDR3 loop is CASSASRSEQFF. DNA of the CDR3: TGTGCCAGTAGTGCCTCGAGGAGTGAGCAGTTCTTC.

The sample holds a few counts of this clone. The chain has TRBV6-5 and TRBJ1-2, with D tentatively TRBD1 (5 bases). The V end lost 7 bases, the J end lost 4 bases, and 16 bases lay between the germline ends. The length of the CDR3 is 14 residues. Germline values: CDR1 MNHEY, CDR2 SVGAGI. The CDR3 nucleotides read TGTGCCAGCAAAACGCCAGGGAAGAGCTATGGCTACACCTTC. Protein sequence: CASKTPGKSYGYTF.

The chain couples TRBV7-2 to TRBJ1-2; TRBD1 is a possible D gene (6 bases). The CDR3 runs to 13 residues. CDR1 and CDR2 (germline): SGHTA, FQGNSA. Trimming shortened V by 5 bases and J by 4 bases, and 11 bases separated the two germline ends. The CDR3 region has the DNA TGTGCCAGCAGCCACGGACAGCTCTATGGCTACACCTTC. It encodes CASSHGQLYGYTF.

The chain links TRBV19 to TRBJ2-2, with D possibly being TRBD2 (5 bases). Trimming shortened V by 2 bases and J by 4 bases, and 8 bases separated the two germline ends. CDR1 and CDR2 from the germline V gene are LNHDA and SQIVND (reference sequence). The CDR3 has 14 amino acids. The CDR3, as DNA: TGTGCCAGTAGTATATACAGCGGCACCGGGGAGCTGTTTTTT. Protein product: CASSIYSGTGELFF. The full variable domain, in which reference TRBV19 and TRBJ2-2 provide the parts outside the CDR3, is DGGITQSPKYLFRKEGQNVTLSCEQNLNHDAMYWYRQDPGQGLRLIYYSQIVNDFQKGDIAEGYSVSREKKESFPLTVTSAQKNPTAFYLCASSIYSGTGELFFGEGSRLTVL.

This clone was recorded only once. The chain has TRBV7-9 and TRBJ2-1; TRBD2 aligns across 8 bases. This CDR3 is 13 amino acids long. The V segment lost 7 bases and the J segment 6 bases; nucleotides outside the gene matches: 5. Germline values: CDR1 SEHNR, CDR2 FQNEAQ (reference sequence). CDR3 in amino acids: CASTAGGTNEQFF. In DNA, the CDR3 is TGTGCCAGCACCGCGGGAGGAACCAATGAGCAGTTCTTC.

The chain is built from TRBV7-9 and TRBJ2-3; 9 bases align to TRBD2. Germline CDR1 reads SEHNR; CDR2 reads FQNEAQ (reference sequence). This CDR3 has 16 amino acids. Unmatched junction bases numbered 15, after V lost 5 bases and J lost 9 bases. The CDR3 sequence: CASSPWASGIGGTQYF. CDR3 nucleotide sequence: TGTGCCAGCAGCCCATGGGCTAGCGGGATAGGAGGAACGCAGTATTTT.

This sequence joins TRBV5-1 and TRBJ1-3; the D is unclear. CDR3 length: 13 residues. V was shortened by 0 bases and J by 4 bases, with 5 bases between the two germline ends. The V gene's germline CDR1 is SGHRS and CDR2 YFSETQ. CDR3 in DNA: TGCGCCAGCAGCTTGGTGGGCGGAAACACCATATATTTT. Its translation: CASSLVGGNTIYF.

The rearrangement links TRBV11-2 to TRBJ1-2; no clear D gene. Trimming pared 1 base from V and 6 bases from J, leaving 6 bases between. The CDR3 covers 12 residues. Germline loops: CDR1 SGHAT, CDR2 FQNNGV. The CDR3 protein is CASSLVRDGYTF. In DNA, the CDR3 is TGTGCCAGCAGCTTAGTTCGGGATGGCTACACCTTC.

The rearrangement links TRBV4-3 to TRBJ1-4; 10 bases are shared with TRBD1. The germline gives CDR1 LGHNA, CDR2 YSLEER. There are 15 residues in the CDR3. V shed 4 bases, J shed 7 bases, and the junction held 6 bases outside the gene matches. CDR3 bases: TGCGCCAGCAGCCCTGACAGGGGGCGAGGTGAAAAACTGTTTTTT. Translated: CASSPDRGRGEKLFF.

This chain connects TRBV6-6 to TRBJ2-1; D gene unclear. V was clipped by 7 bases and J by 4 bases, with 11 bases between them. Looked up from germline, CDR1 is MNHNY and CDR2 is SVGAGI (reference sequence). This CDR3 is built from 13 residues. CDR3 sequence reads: CASTLPQYNEQFF. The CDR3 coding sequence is TGTGCCAGCACGTTGCCACAGTACAATGAGCAGTTCTTC.

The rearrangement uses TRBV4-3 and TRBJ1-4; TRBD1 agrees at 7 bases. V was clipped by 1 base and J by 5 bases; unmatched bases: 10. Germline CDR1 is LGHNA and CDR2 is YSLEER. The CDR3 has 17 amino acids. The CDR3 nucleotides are TGCGCCAGCAGCCAAGGGGACAGAGGGGCCTTCAATGAAAAACTGTTTTTT. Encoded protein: CASSQGDRGAFNEKLFF.

CDR3 coding DNA: TGTGCCAGCTCACCAAAGGGTCAGACAGCTAACACTGAAGCTTTCTTT. Amino acids: CASSPKGQTANTEAFF. This sequence joins TRBV18 and TRBJ1-1; tentatively, D is TRBD1 (5 bases). Germline CDR1 reads KGHSH; CDR2 reads LQKENI. The CDR3 spans 16 residues. The V and J ends lost 2 bases and 2 bases respectively, with 15 bases between them.